This T cell receptor (beta chain) was found in a study of identical twins. In this sample, this clonotype turned up a few times. This CDR3 contains 16 residues. Germline V gives CDR1 SQVTM, CDR2 ANQGSEA. Germline trimming cut 1 base from V and 3 bases from J; bases unmatched to any gene: 6. TCRdb independently ran MiXCR on the 5' RACE reads; one entry per CDR3 protein. The table records 600,000 to 800,000 distinct CDR3 sequences, about 20% of them present only once. The sample was also reused in another study, on T cells expressing NK-cell markers. That work adds: Beta-chain profiling covered CD3+CD56+NKG2C+, CD3+CD56+NKG2C- and CD3+CD56-NKG2C+ sorted subsets. There were a handful of donors in whom these clonotypes also led the CD3+CD56-NKG2C+ fraction.

The receptor was derived from a young woman in good health. Sequencing was carried out using PBMCs. The chain employs TRBV29-1 and TRBJ2-1; 10 bases agree with TRBD2. CDR3 sequence: CSVEGSGGMVYNEQFF. The CDR3 nucleotides are TGCAGCGTTGAAGGTAGCGGGGGGATGGTCTACAATGAGCAGTTCTTC.